Following are 22 T cell receptor beta chains from one sample sequenced in a study of T cells after yellow fever vaccination. Via MiXCR, TCRdb re-called the 5' RACE reads, giving one row per CDR3 protein. The data hold around 360,000 distinct CDR3 sequences, with 9.5% to 13% observed a single time. The sample in question was PBMCs, obtained on the day of the first yellow fever vaccination. The receptor set was obtained from a man younger than 35 who received the YFV17D yellow fever vaccine.

This clonotype occurred a few times. V gene TRBV12-3 or TRBV12-4 combines with J gene TRBJ1-6, with 7 positions matching TRBD1. With V trimmed by 10 bases and J by 7 bases, 4 bases remained unmatched. This CDR3 is built from 12 residues. The CDR3 here is CATTGENSPLHF. The CDR3 coding sequence is TGTGCCACTACAGGGGAGAATTCACCCCTCCACTTT.

The chain uses TRBV20-1 and TRBJ1-5; D unclear. The CDR3 consists of 12 residues. Trimming left V 3 bases short and J 4 bases short, with 7 bases between. The germline V gene has CDR1 DFQATT and CDR2 SNEGSKA (reference sequence). The CDR3 nucleotides are TGCAGTGCTAGCACCGTGAATCAGCCCCAGCATTTT. It is translated as CSASTVNQPQHF.

This clonotype came up a few times. J is TRBJ2-2 and V is TRBV12-3 or TRBV12-4, with TRBD2 identical over 12 bases. Trimming at V came to 6 bases and at J to 4 bases, leaving 6 bases not matched to a gene. The CDR3 has 16 amino acids. The DNA of the CDR3 is TGTGCCAGCAGCGATACTAGCGGGGGGCGCACCGGGGAGCTGTTTTTT. It yields the protein CASSDTSGGRTGELFF.

This clonotype was counted only a few times. The V and J genes are TRBV5-4 and TRBJ2-3, with TRBD2 identical over 14 bases. CDR1 is SGHNT, CDR2 YYREEE, per germline (reference sequence). The V segment lost 3 bases and the J segment 0 bases; nucleotides outside the gene matches: 3. The CDR3 has 17 amino acids. The CDR3 protein is CASSSGTSGGSTDTQYF. CDR3 nucleotide sequence: TGTGCCAGCAGCTCCGGGACTAGCGGGGGTAGCACAGATACGCAGTATTTT.

This clonotype was recorded a few times. This sequence joins TRBV7-2 and TRBJ1-6; D unresolved. V was shortened by 10 bases and J by 0 bases, with 7 bases between the two germline ends. Germline V gene data show CDR1 as SGHTA and CDR2 as FQGNSA. The CDR3 has 13 amino acids. CDR3 coding DNA: TGTGCCACCCGGAGCTCCTATAATTCACCCCTCCACTTT. This codes for CATRSSYNSPLHF.

The V and J genes are TRBV4-3 and TRBJ2-2; D may correspond to TRBD1 or TRBD2 (6 bases each). Trimming pared 1 base from V and 0 bases from J, leaving 12 bases between. The CDR3 runs 17 residues. Germline assignment: CDR1 LGHNA and CDR2 YSLEER. The CDR3 nucleotides are TGCGCCAGCAGCCAAGGCCTCGGGGGCCCGAACACCGGGGAGCTGTTTTTT. It translates to CASSQGLGGPNTGELFF.

This chain uses TRBV20-1 with TRBJ2-2; D gene unclear. The CDR3 is made up of 13 amino acids. Germline values: CDR1 DFQATT, CDR2 SNEGSKA (reference sequence). Trimming stripped 5 bases from V and 0 bases from J, with 7 bases between. The CDR3 region is CSARPTNTGELFF. The CDR3 nucleotides read TGCAGTGCTCGCCCGACGAACACCGGGGAGCTGTTTTTT.

In this sample, this clonotype turned up many times. V and J are TRBV12-3 or TRBV12-4 and TRBJ1-3; D is unresolved. The CDR3 sequence is 16 residues long. V was trimmed by 6 bases and J by 2 bases, leaving 17 bases between them. The CDR3 nucleotides read TGTGCCAGCAGCCCTTCCCCCGGGAACACTGGAAACACCATATATTTT. This translates into CASSPSPGNTGNTIYF.

The chain joins TRBV9 to TRBJ1-3; TRBD1 agrees at 7 bases. The J segment lost 0 bases and the V segment lost 4 bases, leaving 10 bases of the junction unmatched. The CDR3 has 17 residues. Germline CDR1 reads SGDLS; CDR2 reads YYNGEE. The CDR3 region has the DNA TGTGCCAGCAGCATCACGGGACAGACTATCTCTGGAAACACCATATATTTT. This sequence encodes CASSITGQTISGNTIYF.

The chain joins TRBV6-2 or TRBV6-3 to TRBJ2-7, with D perhaps TRBD1 or TRBD2 (5 bases each). The V gene's germline CDR1 is MNHEY and CDR2 SVGEGT. The CDR3 loop spans 15 amino acids. Trimming pared 2 bases from V and 2 bases from J, leaving 13 bases between. CDR3 in amino acids: CASSYGTANPYEQYF. As DNA, the CDR3 is TGTGCCAGCAGTTACGGGACCGCTAATCCCTACGAGCAGTACTTC.

V usage is TRBV7-9 and J usage is TRBJ2-7; 12 bases match TRBD2. The CDR3 has 16 amino acids. After removal of 1 base from V and 5 bases from J, the junction contained 6 bases not matched to a gene. Looked up from germline, CDR1 is SEHNR and CDR2 is FQNEAQ (reference sequence). CDR3 DNA: TGTGCCAGCAGCTTAGGCCCTAGCGGGGGGGCAGACGAGCAGTACTTC. It specifies CASSLGPSGGADEQYF.

This clonotype was recorded many times. The chain has TRBV28 and TRBJ2-5, with a tentative D call TRBD2 (7 bases). The CDR3 is made up of 16 amino acids. The V and J ends lost 4 bases and 8 bases respectively, with 23 bases between them. Germline V gives CDR1 MDHEN, CDR2 SYDVKM. The DNA of the CDR3 is TGTGCCAGCAGTTCCGGGGAGGGGGGGAAGAAGAGAACCCAGTACTTC. It encodes CASSSGEGGKKRTQYF.

The chain is built from TRBV19 and TRBJ1-1, with a possible D match to TRBD1 (6 bases). Trimming left V 4 bases short and J 2 bases short, with 11 bases between. CDR3 length: 14 amino acids. The germline gives CDR1 LNHDA, CDR2 SQIVND (reference sequence). CDR3 sequence: CASSRGAVNTEAFF. The CDR3 region has the DNA TGTGCCAGTAGTAGGGGGGCGGTTAACACTGAAGCTTTCTTT.

The chain uses TRBV20-1 and TRBJ2-3, with D tentatively TRBD1 or TRBD2 (5 bases each). The germline V gene has CDR1 DFQATT and CDR2 SNEGSKA (reference sequence). V gave up 0 bases and J gave up 6 bases, with 22 bases separating them. This CDR3 region has 17 residues. The CDR3 region is CSARDEGSPRKGDTQYF. In nucleotides, the CDR3 is TGCAGTGCTAGAGATGAGGGGAGCCCTAGGAAGGGGGATACGCAGTATTTT.

CDR3 in amino acids: CASSAVPTGSGANVLTF. CDR3 coding DNA: TGCGCCAGCAGCGCCGTACCGACAGGGAGCGGGGCCAACGTCCTGACTTTC. The chain combines TRBV5-1 with TRBJ2-6; 7 nucleotides match TRBD1. This CDR3 spans 17 amino acids. The junction had 11 bases not matched to a gene; V was cut back by 4 bases and J by 4 bases. From germline, CDR1 is SGHRS and CDR2 YFSETQ.

This clonotype occurred a few times. The genes are TRBV5-1 and TRBJ2-7; D is perhaps TRBD1 (6 bases). The ends were cut back, 3 bases at V and 3 bases at J, with 10 bases in the middle. CDR3 length: 13 residues. Germline lookup yields CDR1 SGHRS and CDR2 YFSETQ. The DNA of the CDR3 is TGCGCCAGCAGCTGGGGGCCAGACTACGAGCAGTACGTC. Protein: CASSWGPDYEQYV.

This clonotype was seen repeatedly, ten times or more. V gene TRBV7-9 combines with J gene TRBJ1-6; TRBD1 might be the D (6 bases). The CDR3 covers 14 residues. Germline V gives CDR1 SEHNR, CDR2 FQNEAQ (reference sequence). Trimming stripped 2 bases from V and 6 bases from J, with 8 bases between. CDR3 loop: CASSLRGGNSPLHF. The CDR3 DNA reads TGTGCCAGCAGCTTAAGGGGGGGTAATTCACCCCTCCACTTT.

This clonotype has a handful of counts. This chain connects TRBV2 to TRBJ1-5; D is ambiguous. Between the trimmed V and J ends, which lost 8 bases and 2 bases, there was a span of 13 bases. Germline loops: CDR1 SNHLY, CDR2 FYNNEI. There are 14 residues in the CDR3. The CDR3 DNA reads as TGTGCCAGCGGGCCCGAGAGGGGCAATCAGCCCCAGCATTTT. Its translation: CASGPERGNQPQHF.

This sequence joins TRBV5-1 and TRBJ1-1; no firm D call. Germline V gene data show CDR1 as SGHRS and CDR2 as YFSETQ. Between the trimmed V and J ends, which lost 0 bases and 5 bases, there was a span of 14 bases. The CDR3 length is 15 residues. CDR3 sequence: CASSLEWEGWTEAFF. As DNA, the CDR3 is TGCGCCAGCAGCTTGGAGTGGGAGGGATGGACTGAAGCTTTCTTT.

Details on this clonotype: With a much larger clone just one base away, this may be a read error. The chain has TRBV7-9 and TRBJ2-7; D gene ambiguous. Germline CDR1 SEHNR, CDR2 FQNEAQ (reference sequence). The V gene lost 1 base and the J gene lost 3 bases, with 7 bases spanning the gap. This CDR3 region has 13 residues. As DNA, the CDR3 is TGTGCCAGCAGCTTAGGGGCATACTACGAGCAGTACGTC. As protein: CASSLGAYYEQYV.

The genes are TRBV7-2 and TRBJ2-2, with unresolved D. Germline-derived CDR1 and CDR2 are SGHTA and FQGNSA. Trimming removed 2 bases from V and 0 bases from J, with 7 bases in between. This CDR3 spans 15 amino acids. In DNA form, the CDR3 reads TGTGCCAGCAGCTTAAGGCAGGCGAACACCGGGGAGCTGTTTTTT. It specifies CASSLRQANTGELFF.

In its sample, this clonotype was seen a few times. CDR3 sequence reads: CASSLGWGDEQYF. The CDR3 coding sequence is TGTGCCAGCAGCTTAGGTTGGGGTGACGAGCAGTACTTC. The rearrangement links TRBV7-9 to TRBJ2-7; D is uncertain. Trimming took 1 base from V and 5 from J, leaving 9 bases between them. Germline assignment: CDR1 SEHNR and CDR2 FQNEAQ (reference sequence). The CDR3 sequence is 13 residues long.